Here is one T cell receptor beta chain with its context. The data were produced by immunoSEQ multiplex PCR, yet TCRdb's version contains in-frame clones alone and is incomplete. The sample holds tens of thousands of clones, 94% seen once. This entry comes from a study of T cell changes during pregnancy in multiple sclerosis. Germline V CDR1 and CDR2: MDHEN, SYDVKM. This CDR3 region has 15 residues. Deletions cut 3 bases from V and 1 base from J, with 11 bases between. The source is a female donor with multiple sclerosis, enrolled in a pregnancy study. The chain has TRBV28 and TRBJ2-3; TRBD2 might be the D (5 bases). The sample here was CD8+ T cells from peripheral blood mononuclear cells, taken in the third trimester of pregnancy. In DNA form, the CDR3 reads TGTGCCAGCAGTTTCCGGACTCACCGCACAGATACGCAGTATTTT. Translating it yields CASSFRTHRTDTQYF.